The rows below give T cell receptor beta chains drawn from one sample of a study of beta chain features in type 1 diabetes. Measured with immunoSEQ multiplex PCR; TCRdb has only the in-frame clones, and not every one. Of over 20,000 clones detected, under 75% appear once; the ten largest clones hold under 0.45%. The sequenced material came from stem cell memory CD4+ T cells from blood. Receptors were obtained from a young man with type 1 diabetes. Each CDR3 is given with its conserved first and last residue. The D gene is left open where the match is weak. Only some rows state a clone size, as once, few, many or a class for expanded clones.

NA	TRBJ1-1	TRBD1	TRBV4-1	CASSQEATGVRHTEAFF	TGCGCCAGCAGCCAAGAAGCAACAGGGGTTCGGCACACTGAAGCTTTCTTT
NA	TRBJ1-5	NA	TRBV18	CASSPAGNQPQHF	TGTGCCAGCTCACCGGCCGGCAATCAGCCCCAGCATTTT
NA	TRBJ2-1	TRBD2	TRBV7-9	CASSPRAGGSNEQFF	TGTGCCAGCAGCCCGCGGGCGGGGGGGAGTAATGAGCAGTTCTTC
NA	TRBJ2-5	NA	TRBV10-3	CAVGLQETQYF	TGTGCCGTTGGACTACAAGAGACCCAGTACTTC
NA	TRBJ1-5	NA	TRBV30	CASGEGLGQPQHF	TGTGCCTCCGGCGAGGGATTAGGTCAGCCCCAGCATTTT
NA	TRBJ2-3	TRBD2	TRBV11-3	CASSLGTSGGAYSTDTQYF	TGTGCCAGCAGCCTCGGGACTAGCGGGGGGGCCTATAGCACAGATACGCAGTATTTT
NA	TRBJ2-1	TRBD2	TRBV19	CASIGTSAGGEQFF	TGTGCCAGTATCGGGACTAGTGCGGGCGGTGAGCAGTTCTTC
NA	TRBJ1-2	TRBD1	TRBV7-9	CASSSPGQGSSNYGYTF	TGTGCCAGCAGCTCGCCGGGACAGGGATCGTCTAACTATGGCTACACCTTC
NA	TRBJ1-4	TRBD1	TRBV6-5	CASSSGRTGIGEKLFF	TGTGCCAGCAGTTCGGGGAGGACAGGGATAGGAGAAAAACTGTTTTTT
once	TRBJ2-5	NA	TRBV4-1	CASSQVLGETQYF	TGCGCCAGCAGCCAAGTCCTAGGAGAGACCCAGTACTTC
NA	TRBJ1-2	NA	TRBV15	CATSRDRGSGYTF	TGTGCCACCAGCAGAGACAGGGGCAGTGGCTACACCTTC
NA	TRBJ1-4	NA	TRBV10-3	CAIRRDIGEKLFF	TGTGCCATCAGGAGGGACATTGGTGAAAAACTGTTTTTT
once	TRBJ1-5	NA	TRBV28	CASKGRPNQPQHF	TGTGCCAGCAAGGGGCGTCCAAATCAGCCCCAGCATTTT
NA	TRBJ2-7	NA	TRBV21-1	CASSNPRGAYEQYF	TGTGCCAGCAGCAACCCGCGGGGGGCCTACGAGCAGTACTTC
NA	TRBJ2-7	NA	TRBV5-1	CASSPDSTYEQYF	TGCGCCAGCAGCCCGGACAGCACCTACGAGCAGTACTTC
NA	TRBJ1-5	TRBD1	TRBV18	CASSPERTGARQPQHF	TGTGCCAGCTCACCCGAGAGGACAGGGGCAAGGCAGCCCCAGCATTTT
NA	TRBJ2-5	NA	TRBV5-1	CASSTEGGETQYF	TGCGCCAGCAGCACGGAGGGTGGAGAGACCCAGTACTTC
NA	TRBJ2-7	TRBD2	TRBV5-4	CASSSGTSGRANEQYF	TGTGCCAGCAGCTCCGGGACTAGCGGGAGGGCGAACGAGCAGTACTTC
NA	TRBJ2-5	NA	TRBV2	CASSGDSQETQYF	TGTGCCAGCAGTGGGGACTCTCAAGAGACCCAGTACTTC
few	TRBJ2-3	NA	TRBV19	CASSIGGGDTQYF	TGTGCCAGTAGTATTGGAGGGGGCGATACGCAGTATTTT
once	TRBJ2-2	NA	TRBV2	CASSENRVGELFF	TGTGCCAGCAGTGAGAATCGGGTCGGGGAGCTGTTTTTT
NA	TRBJ2-7	TRBD2	TRBV18	CASSPAGGYEQYF	TGTGCCAGCTCACCGGCGGGAGGCTACGAGCAGTACTTC
NA	TRBJ2-7	NA	TRBV9	CASSTSGLPQGEQYF	TGTGCCAGCAGCACCTCGGGCCTTCCCCAGGGCGAGCAGTACTTC
NA	TRBJ2-7	TRBD1	TRBV10-3	CATGGQGQGTYEQYF	TGTGCCACCGGGGGGCAGGGACAGGGGACCTACGAGCAGTACTTC
NA	TRBJ1-3	TRBD1	TRBV5-6	CASRRDRGDGNTIYF	TGTGCCAGCAGACGGGACAGGGGTGATGGAAACACCATATATTTT
NA	TRBJ2-5	TRBD2	TRBV5-4	CASSKPTSGGRIWETQYF	TGTGCCAGCAGCAAACCAACTAGCGGGGGGCGAATTTGGGAGACCCAGTACTTC
NA	TRBJ2-2	NA	TRBV4-3	CASSQDGQRGELFF	TGCGCCAGCAGCCAAGACGGCCAGAGGGGGGAGCTGTTTTTT
NA	TRBJ1-1	NA	TRBV14	CASSYTMNTEAFF	TGTGCCAGCAGCTACACAATGAACACTGAAGCTTTCTTT
NA	TRBJ1-5	NA	TRBV7-9	CASSLDRSNQPQHF	TGTGCCAGCAGCTTAGACAGATCCAATCAGCCCCAGCATTTT
once	TRBJ1-1	TRBD1	TRBV11-2	CASSPTRDSWTEAFF	TGTGCCAGCAGCCCGACCCGGGACAGTTGGACTGAAGCTTTCTTT
NA	TRBJ2-1	TRBD2	TRBV5-1	CASSPQPGLAGAGGTGEQFF	TGCGCCAGCAGCCCGCAACCGGGACTAGCGGGAGCGGGAGGGACGGGTGAGCAGTTCTTC
few	TRBJ2-3	NA	TRBV10-3	CAIRPTGSTDTQYF	TGTGCCATCAGGCCTACGGGATCCACAGATACGCAGTATTTT
few	TRBJ2-5	NA	TRBV7-9	CASSSTPLETQYF	TGTGCCAGCAGCTCTACTCCCTTGGAGACCCAGTACTTC
few	TRBJ2-7	NA	TRBV28	CASSPWTANYEQYF	TGTGCCAGCAGTCCATGGACAGCAAACTACGAGCAGTACTTC
NA	TRBJ2-3	TRBD2	TRBV7-8	CASSGHNGRAADTQYF	TGTGCCAGCAGCGGACACAACGGGAGGGCCGCAGATACGCAGTATTTT
NA	TRBJ1-6	TRBD1	TRBV5-1	CASTSDRGLSPLHF	TGCGCCAGCACCTCCGACAGGGGGCTTTCACCCCTCCACTTT
NA	TRBJ2-4	NA	TRBV5-5	CASSLVGDKNIQYF	TGTGCCAGCAGCTTAGTAGGGGACAAAAACATTCAGTACTTC
NA	TRBJ2-1	NA	TRBV4-1	CASSQDSRGFNEQFF	TGCGCCAGCAGCCAAGATTCACGGGGTTTTAATGAGCAGTTCTTC
NA	TRBJ2-7	NA	TRBV5-5	CASSSHRGGGGQYF	TGTGCCAGCAGCTCACACAGGGGAGGAGGCGGGCAGTACTTC
few	TRBJ2-1	NA	TRBV29-1	CSAPGEDYNEQFF	TGCAGCGCACCCGGTGAGGACTACAATGAGCAGTTCTTC
NA	TRBJ2-5	NA	TRBV2	CASSNSRAETQYF	TGTGCCAGCAGTAATTCTAGAGCGGAGACCCAGTACTTC
NA	TRBJ2-7	TRBD1	TRBV7-2	CASSLENRGLYEQYF	TGTGCCAGCAGCTTAGAGAACAGGGGGCTCTACGAGCAGTACTTC
NA	TRBJ2-1	NA	TRBV13	CASSLGRVYGRNEQFF	TGTGCCAGCAGCTTAGGGCGGGTTTACGGTCGTAATGAGCAGTTCTTC
NA	TRBJ1-1	NA	TRBV28	CASSFREAGTEAFF	TGTGCCAGCAGTTTTAGGGAGGCCGGCACTGAAGCTTTCTTT
NA	TRBJ2-7	TRBD1	TRBV27	CASSFTGTGTGQYF	TGTGCCAGCAGTTTCACCGGGACAGGGACAGGGCAGTACTTC